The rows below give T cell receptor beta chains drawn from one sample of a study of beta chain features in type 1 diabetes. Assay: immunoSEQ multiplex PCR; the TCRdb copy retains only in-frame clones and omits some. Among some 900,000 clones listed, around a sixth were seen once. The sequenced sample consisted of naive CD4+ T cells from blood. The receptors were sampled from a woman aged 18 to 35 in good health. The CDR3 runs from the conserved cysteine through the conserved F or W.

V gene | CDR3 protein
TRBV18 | CASSLNRGPINEQFF
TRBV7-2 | CASSSAGGGSTDTQYF
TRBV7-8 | CASSLGGTSGEETQYF
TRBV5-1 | CASSLSGRANEQFF
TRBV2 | CASSGVRTATYEQYF
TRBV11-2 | CASSLVAGRTYEQYF
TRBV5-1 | CASSLAPSGSTVQYF
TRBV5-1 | CASSKEGNTQYF
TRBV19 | CASSRQGSKYEQYF
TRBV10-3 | CAIHPDRNQPQHF
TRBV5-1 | CASSLQGLGNEQFF
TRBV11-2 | CASSLLSSGNTDTQYF
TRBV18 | CATSLGDQETQYF
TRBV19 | CASSIRNTDTQYF
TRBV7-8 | CASSLGGDEAFF
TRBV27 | CASSSNRVSYTF
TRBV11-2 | CASSLHSSRVGTGELFF
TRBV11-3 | CASSLDRGNEQYF
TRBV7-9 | CASSHGRADEAFF
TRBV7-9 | CASSLYETQYF